This TCR beta chain is from a study of blood T cell repertoires in COVID-19. Background on the study: Samples of COVID-19 (acute and convalescent) were obtained from the United States, Italy and Spain.

Trimming took 5 bases from V and 2 from J; bases not matched to a gene: 7. The CDR3 sequence is 16 residues long. Germline CDR1 and CDR2: MDHEN and SYDVKM. Authors' processing steps: Amplification from reference gene primers served as the basis for estimated nucleated cell counts. Libraries were prepared by immunoSEQ multiplex PCR; TCRdb keeps only in-frame clonotypes and omits some of them. The DNA was the basis for D and trimming; V, J and clone size are from that table. The repertoire includes around 330,000 clones, 89% of them detected once, and approximately 5% sits in the top ten. Cohort assignment relied on participant-reported clinical history. Two negative PCRs, clearance, or symptom resolution were required of recovered Cohort 3 donors.

Sequencing used PBMCs or T cells enriched from blood (not recorded which). V usage is TRBV28 and J usage is TRBJ1-5; TRBD1 agrees at 9 bases. The sequence was obtained from a man between 60 and 75 years old who had recovered from COVID-19. CDR3 amino acids: CASSRSDRGGNQPQHF. CDR3 sequence (DNA): TGTGCCAGCAGTCGCTCCGACAGGGGGGGCAATCAGCCCCAGCATTTT.